The 21 T cell receptor beta chains in this list originate from one sample, sequenced in a study of blood T cell repertoires in COVID-19. Generated by immunoSEQ multiplex PCR, the TCRdb table keeps only in-frame clones and is missing some. Here the sample spans 200,000 or so clones, approximately 84% being singletons. The sample taken for sequencing was peripheral blood. These receptors were collected from a human donor with acute or convalescent COVID-19. The donor label of this sample is uncertain.

In DNA, the CDR3 is TGTGCCAGTAGTATGAGTTCTCCAGGGGGCGGGGAGACCCAGTACTTC. Protein product: CASSMSSPGGGETQYF. The gene calls are TRBV19 and TRBJ2-5; 8 bases fit TRBD1. The germline gives CDR1 LNHDA, CDR2 SQIVND (reference sequence). The CDR3 extends over 16 amino acids. The junction had 11 bases not matched to a gene; V was cut back by 3 bases and J by 5 bases.

The chain joins TRBV12-5 to TRBJ2-7, with 7 bases fitting TRBD2. The CDR3 sequence is 17 residues long. V shed 2 bases, J shed 3 bases, and the junction held 13 bases outside the gene matches. CDR1 is LGHNT, CDR2 FRNRAP, per germline. The CDR3 here is CASGLLGGQRDFYEQYF. CDR3 in DNA: TGTGCTAGTGGTTTGTTGGGTGGCCAGCGGGATTTCTACGAGCAGTACTTC.

The J gene is TRBJ2-2, the V gene TRBV7-3; tentative D call: TRBD2 (6 bases). V was clipped by 2 bases and J by 3 bases, with 19 bases between them. The CDR3 is made up of 18 amino acids. The germline V gene encodes CDR1 SGHTA and CDR2 FQGTGA. The CDR3 bases are TGTGCCAGCAGCTTAGGGCCTCGGGGGACTCGGGACACCGGGGAGCTGTTTTTT. Encoded protein: CASSLGPRGTRDTGELFF.

CDR3 protein: CASSQGLNQPQHF. The CDR3 nucleotides are TGTGCCAGCAGCCAAGGACTCAATCAGCCCCAGCATTTT. The chain recombines TRBV14 with TRBJ1-5; D uncertain. V was trimmed by 1 base and J by 3 bases, leaving 4 bases between them. CDR3 length: 13 amino acids. In germline, CDR1 is SGHDN, CDR2 FVKESK.

This rearrangement joins TRBV29-1 to TRBJ2-7; tentative D call: TRBD2 (6 bases). Between the trimmed V and J ends, which lost 7 bases and 6 bases, there was a span of 19 bases. The CDR3 runs to 13 residues. CDR1 is SQVTM, CDR2 ANQGSEA, per germline. The CDR3 nucleotides are TGCAGCGCTTCTCGGGCTAGCGCCGGCGAGCAGTACTTC. Its protein product is CSASRASAGEQYF.

Here the CDR3 reads CASSVVGTGQNTGELFF. The CDR3 bases are TGTGCCAGCAGCGTAGTAGGGACAGGACAGAACACCGGGGAGCTGTTTTTT. The chain is built from TRBV9 and TRBJ2-2, with 8 nucleotides matching TRBD1. The CDR3 is made up of 17 amino acids. Looked up from germline, CDR1 is SGDLS and CDR2 is YYNGEE. Germline trimming cut 0 bases from V and 1 base from J; bases unmatched to any gene: 5. The variable domain in full, with the rest retrieved from reference TRBV9 and TRBJ2-2, is DSGVTQTPKHLITATGQRVTLRCSPRSGDLSVYWYQQSLDQGLQFLIQYYNGEERAKGNILERFSAQQFPDLHSELNLSSLELGDSALYFCASSVVGTGQNTGELFFGEGSRLTVL.

Here the CDR3 DNA reads TGTGCCAGCAGCATCGGGACTAGCGCGTACAATGAGCAGTTCTTC. This encodes CASSIGTSAYNEQFF. The chain carries TRBV7-3 and TRBJ2-1; 10 bases line up with TRBD2. Unmatched junction bases numbered 5, after V lost 5 bases and J lost 4 bases. Germline loops: CDR1 SGHTA, CDR2 FQGTGA. CDR3 length equals 15 residues.

J is TRBJ1-6 and V is TRBV27, with TRBD1 matching 10 bases. The germline gives CDR1 MNHEY, CDR2 SMNVEV (reference sequence). CDR3 length: 16 amino acids. J was trimmed by 10 bases and V by 5 bases; bases with no gene match: 11. CDR3 nucleotide sequence: TGTGCCAGCAGTCCATGGGACAGGGGAATCAACTCACCCCTCCACTTT. Amino acid sequence: CASSPWDRGINSPLHF.

As regards this clone: The junction departs from germline at one end; a sequencing error may be responsible. The gene calls are TRBV5-1 and TRBJ2-1; D not certain. CDR1 is SGHRS and CDR2 is YFSETQ in the germline V gene. The CDR3 sequence is 11 residues long. CDR3 DNA: TGCGCCAGCAGCACTGACACTTACCGTCTCTTC. The encoded protein is CASSTDTYRLF.

This chain connects TRBV2 to TRBJ1-1, with D possibly TRBD1 on 5 matching bases. Germline loops: CDR1 SNHLY, CDR2 FYNNEI. The CDR3 spans 13 residues. V gave up 7 bases and J gave up 0 bases, with 9 bases separating them. The CDR3 reads CASIQEMNTEAFF. CDR3 in DNA: TGTGCCAGCATACAGGAGATGAACACTGAAGCTTTCTTT.

J is TRBJ2-5 and V is TRBV20-1, with TRBD1 matching 7 bases. The J call may be faulty, since TRBJ2-7 better matches the DNA end. Per germline, CDR1 DFQATT and CDR2 SNEGSKA (reference sequence). This CDR3 region has 11 residues. CDR3 coding DNA: TGCAGTGCTTACAGGGGCAGCGAGCAGTACTTC. Its translation: CSAYRGSEQYF.

This chain uses TRBV6-6 with TRBJ2-7, with 10 positions matching TRBD1. Germline V lookup: CDR1 MNHNY, CDR2 SVGAGI (reference sequence). The CDR3 runs to 14 residues. The V gene end was trimmed by 6 bases and the J gene end by 4 bases; junction bases not matched to a gene: 6. CDR3 nucleotide sequence: TGTGCCAGCAGGACAGGGGGCGTGGGGTACGAGCAGTACTTC. Protein: CASRTGGVGYEQYF.

CDR3 amino acids: CASSSGGSRSTTEAFF. The CDR3 bases are TGTGCCAGCAGTTCAGGGGGCTCCCGGTCGACCACTGAAGCTTTCTTT. The chain links TRBV28 to TRBJ1-1, with 8 bases matching TRBD1. Germline V gene sequence: CDR1 MDHEN, CDR2 SYDVKM. The CDR3 runs to 16 residues. V was clipped by 4 bases and J by 4 bases; unmatched bases: 11.

The V gene is TRBV27, the J gene TRBJ2-6; TRBD1 agrees at 7 bases. This CDR3 spans 17 amino acids. Per the germline V gene, CDR1 is MNHEY and CDR2 is SMNVEV (reference sequence). V was pared by 5 bases and J by 0 bases, with 7 bases of the junction left unmatched. The CDR3 sequence is CASSLSRDSSGANVLTF. In DNA form, the CDR3 reads TGTGCCAGCAGTCTGTCCCGGGACAGCTCTGGGGCCAACGTCCTGACTTTC.

The V gene is TRBV3-1 (or the pseudogene TRBV3-2), the J gene TRBJ2-7; 9 nucleotides align to TRBD2. Germline V lookup: CDR1 LGHDT, CDR2 YNNKEL (reference sequence). The CDR3 spans 15 residues. The junction had 6 bases not matched to a gene; V was cut back by 3 bases and J by 3 bases. DNA of the CDR3: TGTGCCAGCAGCCAGACGCTAGCGGGGCTCTACGAGCAGTACTTC. Protein product: CASSQTLAGLYEQYF.

The chain combines TRBV28 with TRBJ2-2; D is unclear. CDR1 is MDHEN and CDR2 is SYDVKM in the germline V gene. This CDR3 has 12 residues. V was shortened by 6 bases and J by 11 bases, with 13 bases between the two germline ends. The CDR3 loop reads CASSLVGGELFF. The CDR3 DNA is TGTGCCAGCAGCCTCGTTGGCGGAGAGCTGTTTTTT.

This clone was seen a single time. V gene TRBV7-9 combines with J gene TRBJ2-1; no reliable D call. This CDR3 region has 13 residues. V lost 1 base to trimming and J lost 10 bases, with 11 bases between them. The germline V gene has CDR1 SEHNR and CDR2 FQNEAQ (reference sequence). CDR3: CASSLGADAEQFF. The CDR3 DNA reads TGTGCCAGCAGCTTAGGGGCCGACGCAGAGCAGTTCTTC.

This chain joins TRBV27 and TRBJ2-7; 9 bases match TRBD2. After removal of 6 bases from V and 6 bases from J, the junction contained 15 bases not matched to a gene. Germline V gene sequence: CDR1 MNHEY, CDR2 SMNVEV (reference sequence). The CDR3 spans 16 residues. Here the CDR3 reads CASRQQGAGGWSEQYF. CDR3 nucleotides: TGTGCCAGCAGGCAACAAGGAGCGGGAGGCTGGTCCGAGCAGTACTTC.

This clone is a singleton in its sample. The V and J genes are TRBV7-3 and TRBJ2-5, with TRBD2 matching over 11 bases. The V segment lost 4 bases and the J segment 5 bases; nucleotides outside the gene matches: 9. The CDR3 loop spans 16 amino acids. Germline assignment: CDR1 SGHTA and CDR2 FQGTGA. This CDR3 reads CASSSQLAGGYETQYF. The CDR3 bases are TGTGCCAGCAGCTCTCAGCTAGCGGGAGGTTATGAGACCCAGTACTTC.

A few counts support this clone. The V call is TRBV7-2, the J call TRBJ2-7; 9 bases align to TRBD1. The CDR3 contains 15 residues. With V trimmed by 3 bases and J by 2 bases, 5 bases remained unmatched. Germline assignment: CDR1 SGHTA and CDR2 FQGNSA. CDR3 in amino acids: CASSFTGTGPYEQYF. CDR3 coding DNA: TGTGCCAGCAGCTTCACCGGGACAGGGCCCTACGAGCAGTACTTC.

V is TRBV6-5 and J is TRBJ2-7; D possibly corresponds to TRBD2 (6 bases). This CDR3 has 13 amino acids. V dropped 5 bases and J dropped 1 base, with 9 bases sitting between them. Germline lookup yields CDR1 MNHEY and CDR2 SVGAGI. The CDR3 region is CASSRGISYEQYF. Here the CDR3 DNA reads TGTGCCAGCAGTCGGGGGATTTCCTACGAGCAGTACTTC.